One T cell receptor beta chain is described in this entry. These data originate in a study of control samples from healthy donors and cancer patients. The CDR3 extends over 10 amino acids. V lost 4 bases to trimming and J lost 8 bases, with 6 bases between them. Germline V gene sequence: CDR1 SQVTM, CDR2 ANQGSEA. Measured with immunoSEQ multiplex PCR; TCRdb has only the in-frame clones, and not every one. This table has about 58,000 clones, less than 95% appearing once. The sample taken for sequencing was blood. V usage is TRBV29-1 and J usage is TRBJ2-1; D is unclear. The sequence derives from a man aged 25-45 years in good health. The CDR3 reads CSVGSHEQFF. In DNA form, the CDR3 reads TGCAGCGTTGGGTCCCATGAGCAGTTCTTC.